The present T cell receptor (beta chain) was sequenced within a study of PD-L1 blockade in urothelial cancer. Regarding time point: peripheral blood 6 weeks after treatment start. Produced via immunoSEQ multiplex PCR; TCRdb's table is partial and in-frame only. Of about 38,000 clones in the sample, approximately 86% are singletons; the top ten hold about 23%. The CDR3 is 14 amino acids. CDR1 and CDR2 from the germline V gene are SGHNT and YENEEA. V dropped 3 bases and J dropped 10; count of bases not matched to a gene: 8. The sample was PBMCs, taken around atezolizumab (anti-PD-L1) treatment. The source of this sequence is a man in his sixties with urothelial cancer. The chain combines TRBV11-3 with TRBJ2-1; TRBD2 matches 8 bases. CDR3 nucleotides: TGTGCCAGCAGCTTCCGACGGGGGGGCCCGGAGCAGTTCTTC. Protein product: CASSFRRGGPEQFF.